The 3 T cell receptor beta chains below all came from one sample that was sequenced in a study of cytomegalovirus exposure and HLA in healthy donors. The PCR used 60 Vbeta and 13 Jbeta primers. Assay used: immunoSEQ multiplex PCR; TCRdb lists only in-frame clones, some missing. The table lists around 150,000 clones, about 78% of them singletons. Sequenced input: PBMCs. Receptors originate from a man between 18 and 29 years old in good health and CMV-seronegative.

This rearrangement joins TRBV13 to TRBJ2-7; tentatively, D is TRBD1 (6 bases). Germline lookup yields CDR1 PRHDT and CDR2 FYEKMQ (reference sequence). The CDR3 sequence is 17 residues long. Trimming took 5 bases from V and 2 from J, leaving 22 bases between them. In DNA, the CDR3 is TGTGCCAGCAGCGAGACAGGTTACCAAAGCGACCCCTACGAGCAGTACTTC. Residues: CASSETGYQSDPYEQYF.

V and J are TRBV9 and TRBJ2-3; perhaps TRBD2 as D (5 bases). CDR3 length: 17 residues. Germline V gene lookup returns CDR1 SGDLS and CDR2 YYNGEE. V was clipped by 0 bases and J by 1 base, with 15 bases between them. The CDR3 DNA reads as TGTGCCAGCAGCGTAGATCCTTGGACTGAACGCACAGATACGCAGTATTTT. This sequence encodes CASSVDPWTERTDTQYF.

The rearrangement uses TRBV6-4 and TRBJ1-1, with 7 bases matching TRBD1. Germline V lookup: CDR1 MRHNA, CDR2 SNTAGT. The length of the CDR3 is 13 residues. J was trimmed by 2 bases and V by 9 bases; bases with no gene match: 6. CDR3 amino acids: CARSRDRNTEAFF. The CDR3 DNA reads as TGTGCCAGAAGCCGGGACAGAAACACTGAAGCTTTCTTT.